The rows below give T cell receptor beta chains drawn from one sample of a study of blood T cell repertoires in COVID-19. The method was immunoSEQ multiplex PCR; TCRdb's version includes in-frame clones alone and lacks a portion of them. The table lists about 170,000 clones, roughly 85% of them singletons. Sequenced: peripheral blood. These TCRs come from a human donor with acute or convalescent COVID-19. The donor label of this sample is uncertain. Each CDR3 is given with its conserved first and last residue. The order of the fields is CDR3 protein, CDR3 DNA, V gene, J gene, D gene, clone size. A D gene is named only where the DNA matches it firmly. Clone sizes are given selectively: once, few, many, or a class where the clone is expanded.

cdr3_aa: CASSLWPGHYGYTF
cdr3_nt: TGCGCCAGCAGCCTTTGGCCAGGGCACTATGGCTACACCTTC
v_call: TRBV5-1
j_call: TRBJ1-2
d_call: .
clone_size: few

cdr3_aa: CASGPRLAGGHYNEQFF
cdr3_nt: TGTGCTAGTGGACCACGACTAGCGGGGGGCCACTACAATGAGCAGTTCTTC
v_call: TRBV12-5
j_call: TRBJ2-1
d_call: TRBD2
clone_size: .

cdr3_aa: CAWSASGSPLHF
cdr3_nt: TGTGCCTGGAGTGCCTCAGGATCACCCCTCCACTTT
v_call: TRBV30
j_call: TRBJ1-6
d_call: .
clone_size: .

cdr3_aa: CASSLDTYEQYF
cdr3_nt: TGTGCCAGCAGTCTCGACACCTACGAGCAGTACTTC
v_call: TRBV12-3/TRBV12-4
j_call: TRBJ2-7
d_call: .
clone_size: .

cdr3_aa: CASSPQRDRGGRSSYNEQFF
cdr3_nt: TGTGCCAGCTCACCACAACGGGACAGGGGGGGTAGGAGCTCCTACAATGAGCAGTTCTTC
v_call: TRBV18
j_call: TRBJ2-1
d_call: TRBD1
clone_size: .

cdr3_aa: CASARPGGDRVSNEQFF
cdr3_nt: TGTGCCAGCGCCCGCCCCGGGGGGGACAGGGTATCAAATGAGCAGTTCTTC
v_call: TRBV28
j_call: TRBJ2-1
d_call: .
clone_size: once

cdr3_aa: CASSLGTVYEQYF
cdr3_nt: TGTGCCAGCAGCTTAGGGACAGTTTACGAGCAGTACTTC
v_call: TRBV7-6
j_call: TRBJ2-7
d_call: .
clone_size: .

cdr3_aa: CASSSRTDFNQPQHF
cdr3_nt: TGTGCCAGTAGTTCAAGGACAGATTTTAATCAGCCCCAGCATTTT
v_call: TRBV19
j_call: TRBJ1-5
d_call: .
clone_size: few

cdr3_aa: CASSKGLAGDGGQFF
cdr3_nt: TGTGCCAGCAGTAAGGGGCTAGCGGGGGATGGAGGGCAGTTCTTC
v_call: TRBV2
j_call: TRBJ2-1
d_call: TRBD2
clone_size: once

cdr3_aa: CASSQEVSRKNEQFF
cdr3_nt: TGTGCCAGCAGCCAAGAGGTTAGCCGGAAAAATGAGCAGTTCTTC
v_call: TRBV3-1/TRBV3-2
j_call: TRBJ2-1
d_call: .
clone_size: once

cdr3_aa: CASSSPGSTYGYTF
cdr3_nt: TGTGCCAGCAGCTCTCCCGGGAGCACTTATGGCTACACCTTC
v_call: TRBV5-4
j_call: TRBJ1-2
d_call: .
clone_size: .

cdr3_aa: CASSLDRGPYEQFF
cdr3_nt: TGTGCCAGCAGCTTAGACAGGGGGCCATATGAGCAGTTCTTC
v_call: TRBV11-2
j_call: TRBJ2-1
d_call: TRBD1
clone_size: .

cdr3_aa: CASSSASASYEQYF
cdr3_nt: TGTGCCAGTAGTTCCGCTAGCGCAAGCTACGAGCAGTACTTC
v_call: TRBV19
j_call: TRBJ2-7
d_call: .
clone_size: .

cdr3_aa: CASSYAGQGRQPQHF
cdr3_nt: TGTGCCAGCAGTTACGCGGGACAGGGGCGACAGCCCCAGCATTTT
v_call: TRBV6-2/TRBV6-3
j_call: TRBJ1-5
d_call: TRBD1
clone_size: few

cdr3_aa: CASSPDRGSYEQYF
cdr3_nt: TGTGCCAGCTCACCGGACAGGGGGTCATACGAGCAGTACTTC
v_call: TRBV18
j_call: TRBJ2-7
d_call: TRBD1
clone_size: .

cdr3_aa: CSVHRTVLLNTEAFF
cdr3_nt: TGCAGCGTCCACCGGACAGTTCTCTTGAACACTGAAGCTTTCTTT
v_call: TRBV29-1
j_call: TRBJ1-1
d_call: .
clone_size: .

cdr3_aa: CASSILTGGKEKLFF
cdr3_nt: TGTGCCAGTAGTATCCTGACAGGGGGGAAGGAAAAACTGTTTTTT
v_call: TRBV19
j_call: TRBJ1-4
d_call: TRBD1
clone_size: .

cdr3_aa: CASSLEDRGLGEQFF
cdr3_nt: TGCGCCAGCAGCTTGGAGGACAGGGGACTTGGTGAGCAGTTCTTC
v_call: TRBV5-1
j_call: TRBJ2-1
d_call: TRBD1
clone_size: once

cdr3_aa: CASSDRDRTSYEQYF
cdr3_nt: TGTGCCAGCAGTGACCGGGACAGGACCTCCTACGAGCAGTACTTC
v_call: TRBV6-1
j_call: TRBJ2-7
d_call: TRBD1
clone_size: .

cdr3_aa: CASSYGGASSYEQYF
cdr3_nt: TGTGCCAGCAGTTACGGAGGCGCGAGCTCCTACGAGCAGTACTTC
v_call: TRBV6-2/TRBV6-3
j_call: TRBJ2-7
d_call: .
clone_size: .

cdr3_aa: CASSSTSGGAYEQYF
cdr3_nt: TGCGCCAGCAGCTCGACTAGCGGGGGGGCCTACGAGCAGTACTTC
v_call: TRBV5-1
j_call: TRBJ2-7
d_call: TRBD2
clone_size: .

cdr3_aa: CASSTGGFSYEQYF
cdr3_nt: TGTGCCAGCAGTACAGGGGGGTTCTCCTACGAGCAGTACTTC
v_call: TRBV6-6
j_call: TRBJ2-7
d_call: TRBD1
clone_size: .

cdr3_aa: CASSPPRRVRDRDLYSSYNEQFF
cdr3_nt: TGTGCCAGCAGTCCACCCAGACGCGTCCGGGACAGGGACCTCTATAGCTCCTACAATGAGCAGTTCTTC
v_call: TRBV27
j_call: TRBJ2-1
d_call: TRBD1
clone_size: .

cdr3_aa: CASSLDGTGFQPQHF
cdr3_nt: TGTGCCAGCAGCCTTGACGGGACAGGGTTTCAGCCCCAGCATTTT
v_call: TRBV11-2
j_call: TRBJ1-5
d_call: TRBD1
clone_size: .

cdr3_aa: CAWSELLGVGTIYF
cdr3_nt: TGTGCCTGGAGTGAGTTATTAGGGGTAGGCACCATATATTTT
v_call: TRBV30
j_call: TRBJ1-3
d_call: .
clone_size: .

cdr3_aa: CASSIGPPFGTSGAYEQYF
cdr3_nt: TGTGCCAGTAGTATTGGCCCTCCATTCGGGACTAGCGGGGCTTACGAGCAGTACTTC
v_call: TRBV19
j_call: TRBJ2-7
d_call: TRBD2
clone_size: medium-sized

cdr3_aa: CASSKTVFSNQPQHF
cdr3_nt: TGTGCCAGCAGCAAGACAGTCTTTAGCAATCAGCCCCAGCATTTT
v_call: TRBV6-5
j_call: TRBJ1-5
d_call: .
clone_size: .

cdr3_aa: CASRPTGGNRYTF
cdr3_nt: TGTGCCAGCAGGCCAACAGGGGGTAATCGCTACACCTTC
v_call: TRBV6-6
j_call: TRBJ1-2
d_call: TRBD1
clone_size: .

cdr3_aa: CASSVGAGGTFQETQYF
cdr3_nt: TGTGCCAGCAGCGTAGGTGCGGGGGGGACCTTCCAAGAGACCCAGTACTTC
v_call: TRBV9
j_call: TRBJ2-5
d_call: TRBD2
clone_size: .

cdr3_aa: CASSPRTGGNTGELFF
cdr3_nt: TGTGCCAGCTCACCACGTACAGGGGGAAACACCGGGGAGCTGTTTTTT
v_call: TRBV18
j_call: TRBJ2-2
d_call: TRBD1
clone_size: .

cdr3_aa: CASSLFGRGYSPLHF
cdr3_nt: TGTGCCAGCAGTTTATTCGGACGGGGATATTCACCCCTCCACTTT
v_call: TRBV28
j_call: TRBJ1-6
d_call: .
clone_size: .

cdr3_aa: CASSEAPGTVYEQYF
cdr3_nt: TGTGCCAGCAGTGAAGCACCCGGGACAGTCTACGAGCAGTACTTC
v_call: TRBV6-1
j_call: TRBJ2-7
d_call: TRBD1
clone_size: .

cdr3_aa: CASSARQGPLF
cdr3_nt: TGTGCCAGCAGTGCCAGACAGGGACCTCTCTTC
v_call: TRBV6-6
j_call: TRBJ2-1
d_call: TRBD1
clone_size: .

cdr3_aa: CASTLDLSGVSNQPQHF
cdr3_nt: TGTGCCAGCACCCTGGACCTCTCGGGGGTAAGCAATCAGCCCCAGCATTTT
v_call: TRBV7-8
j_call: TRBJ1-5
d_call: .
clone_size: .

cdr3_aa: CSVTGQAGATGELFF
cdr3_nt: TGCAGCGTTACAGGACAGGCTGGGGCCACCGGGGAGCTGTTTTTT
v_call: TRBV29-1
j_call: TRBJ2-2
d_call: TRBD1
clone_size: .

cdr3_aa: CASRNQGYSEAFF
cdr3_nt: TGTGCCAGCAGGAACCAGGGGTATTCTGAAGCTTTCTTT
v_call: TRBV12-3/TRBV12-4
j_call: TRBJ1-1
d_call: .
clone_size: .

cdr3_aa: CASSFRASALGYTF
cdr3_nt: TGTGCCAGCAGCTTCAGGGCCTCGGCACTAGGCTACACCTTC
v_call: TRBV11-2
j_call: TRBJ1-2
d_call: .
clone_size: .

cdr3_aa: CASSENSFSGGGTDTQYF
cdr3_nt: TGTGCCAGCAGTGAAAACTCCTTTAGCGGGGGCGGCACAGATACGCAGTATTTT
v_call: TRBV6-1
j_call: TRBJ2-3
d_call: TRBD2
clone_size: .